A selection of T cell receptor beta chains follows, all from one sample in a study of CD8 T cells in ankylosing spondylitis. TCRdb itself ran the 5' RACE reads through MiXCR, one entry per CDR3 protein. The repertoire consists of hundreds of thousands of distinct CDR3 sequences, with about 15% occurring once and the leading ten covering under 1.2%. The sample consisted of blood, either unsorted or a sorted T cell fraction (not recorded which). All receptors come from a male donor with ankylosing spondylitis. CDR3s include the opening cysteine and the closing phenylalanine or tryptophan. D genes are given only for firm matches. The listing skips clone size in some rows; elsewhere it reads once, few, many or a size class.

TRBV6-1	-	few	TRBJ2-1	CASSQRGYSYNEQFF	TGTGCCAGCAGTCAACGAGGGTACTCCTACAATGAGCAGTTCTTC
TRBV12-3/TRBV12-4	-	-	TRBJ1-4	CASSLDRGPNEKLFF	TGTGCCAGCAGTCTCGACCGGGGTCCTAATGAAAAACTGTTTTTT
TRBV5-6	TRBD2	few	TRBJ2-2	CASSLGASGGTGELFF	TGTGCCAGCAGCTTGGGGGCTAGCGGGGGCACCGGGGAGCTGTTTTTT
TRBV4-1	TRBD1	-	TRBJ1-3	CASSQDWGQGTRVSGNTIYF	TGCGCCAGCAGCCAAGATTGGGGACAGGGGACGCGCGTATCTGGAAACACCATATATTTT
TRBV7-6	-	-	TRBJ2-3	CASSPTATSGTDTQYF	TGTGCCAGCAGCCCAACGGCTACGAGCGGCACAGATACGCAGTATTTT
TRBV28	TRBD1	few	TRBJ1-4	CASSGDSNREKLFF	TGTGCCAGCAGTGGGGACAGCAACAGGGAAAAACTGTTTTTT
TRBV5-1	-	-	TRBJ1-3	CASSQAAITSGNTIYF	TGCGCCAGCAGCCAGGCAGCCATCACCTCTGGAAACACCATATATTTT
TRBV12-3/TRBV12-4	-	many	TRBJ2-3	CASSLSVNTQYF	TGTGCCAGCAGTTTATCTGTTAATACGCAGTATTTT
TRBV27	TRBD2	few	TRBJ2-5	CASSLFPGREETQYF	TGTGCCAGCAGTTTATTCCCGGGGAGGGAAGAGACCCAGTACTTC
TRBV5-1	TRBD1	-	TRBJ2-5	CASSPWTGGYGETQYF	TGCGCCAGCAGCCCCTGGACAGGGGGCTACGGGGAGACCCAGTACTTC
TRBV20-1	-	many	TRBJ1-1	CSARSRGLGTEAFF	TGCAGTGCTAGATCTAGGGGATTGGGCACTGAAGCTTTCTTT
TRBV6-5	-	-	TRBJ1-5	CASSYDGTLQPQHF	TGTGCCAGCAGTTATGATGGGACGCTTCAGCCCCAGCATTTT
TRBV9	TRBD2	few	TRBJ2-1	CASSARTSGPYNEQFF	TGTGCCAGCAGTGCTCGGACTAGCGGACCCTACAATGAGCAGTTCTTC
TRBV6-1	-	few	TRBJ1-6	CATYPGGHNSPLHF	TGTGCCACCTACCCCGGGGGGCACAATTCACCCCTCCACTTT
TRBV20-1	TRBD2	-	TRBJ2-2	CSALPPGRGNTGELFF	TGCAGTGCCCTACCCCCAGGGAGGGGGAACACCGGGGAGCTGTTTTTT
TRBV24-1	-	-	TRBJ2-1	CATSGHGFGGKDEQFF	TGTGCCACCAGTGGTCACGGGTTCGGGGGCAAGGATGAGCAGTTCTTC
TRBV2	-	few	TRBJ2-2	CASSDRTESTGELFF	TGTGCCAGCAGTGATCGGACAGAGAGCACCGGGGAGCTGTTTTTT
TRBV25-1	TRBD1	few	TRBJ2-1	CASNPLGQNEQFF	TGTGCCAGCAACCCATTGGGACAGAATGAGCAGTTCTTC
TRBV20-1	-	few	TRBJ2-6	CSARGGSSGANVLTF	TGCAGTGCTAGGGGGGGCAGCTCTGGGGCCAACGTCCTGACTTTC